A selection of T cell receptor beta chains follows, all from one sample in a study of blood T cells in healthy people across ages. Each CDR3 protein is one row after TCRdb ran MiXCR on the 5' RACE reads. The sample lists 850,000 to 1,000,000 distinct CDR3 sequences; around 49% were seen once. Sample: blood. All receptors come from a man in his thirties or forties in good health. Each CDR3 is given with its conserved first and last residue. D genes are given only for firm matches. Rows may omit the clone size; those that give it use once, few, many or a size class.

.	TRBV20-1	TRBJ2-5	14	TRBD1	TGCAGTGCTAGAACTCCAGGGGGAAGAGAGACCCAGTACTTC	CSARTPGGRETQYF
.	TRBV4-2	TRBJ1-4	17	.	TGTGCCAGCAGCCAAGATGTAGGGAAGATGACTAGTGAAAAACTGTTTTTT	CASSQDVGKMTSEKLFF
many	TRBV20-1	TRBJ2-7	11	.	TGCAGTGCTAGCCCTTTTAACGAGCAGTACTTC	CSASPFNEQYF
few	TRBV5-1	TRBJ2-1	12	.	TGCGCCAGCACCAGAGTCCCTAATGAGCAGTTCTTC	CASTRVPNEQFF
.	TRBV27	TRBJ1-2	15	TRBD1	TGTGCCAGCAGTCCACCGGGGACAGCTTTCTATGGCTACACCTTC	CASSPPGTAFYGYTF
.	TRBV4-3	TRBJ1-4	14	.	TGCGCCAGCAGCCAAGATACCGAGGGTGAAAAACTGTTTTTT	CASSQDTEGEKLFF
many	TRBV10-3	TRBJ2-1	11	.	TGTGCCATTCAGAAGACTGGAGAGCAGTTCTTC	CAIQKTGEQFF
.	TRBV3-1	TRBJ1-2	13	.	TGTGCCAGCAGCCAAGCTCAAGTGGGAGGCTACACCTTC	CASSQAQVGGYTF
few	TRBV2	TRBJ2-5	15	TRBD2	TGTGCCAGCAGTGCGCCTAGCGGAGCTCAAGAGACCCAGTACTTC	CASSAPSGAQETQYF
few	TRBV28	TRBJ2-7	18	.	TGTGCCAGCAGTAGGCCCGTCTACAGCGACTATAGCTCCTACGAGCAGTACTTC	CASSRPVYSDYSSYEQYF
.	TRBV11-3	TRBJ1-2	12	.	TGTGCCAGCAGCGAGGGGACGGTGGGCTACACCTTC	CASSEGTVGYTF
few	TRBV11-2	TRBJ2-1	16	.	TGTGCCAGCAGCCCTTTAGACTCTCTCTCCTACAATGAGCAGTTCTTC	CASSPLDSLSYNEQFF
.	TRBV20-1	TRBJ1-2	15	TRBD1	TGCAGTGCTAGAGAGCAGGACAGGGCCGGCTATGGCTACACCTTC	CSAREQDRAGYGYTF
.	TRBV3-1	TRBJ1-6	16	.	TGTGCCAGCAGCCAACCACCCCGCTCGTTCTGGGAGCCCCTCCACTTT	CASSQPPRSFWEPLHF
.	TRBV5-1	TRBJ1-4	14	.	TGCGCCAGCAGCTTGGACGAGGGTTACGAAAAACTGTTTTTT	CASSLDEGYEKLFF
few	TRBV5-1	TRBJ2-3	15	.	TGCGCCAGCAGCATAACTGGGTTTAGCACAGATACGCAGTATTTT	CASSITGFSTDTQYF
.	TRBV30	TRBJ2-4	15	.	TGTGCCTGGAGTGGAAAGGGGTTAGCCAAAAACATTCAGTACTTC	CAWSGKGLAKNIQYF
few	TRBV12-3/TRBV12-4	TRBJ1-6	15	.	TGTGCCAGCAGTTTAGATTCGGGTGGGAATTCACCCCTCCACTTT	CASSLDSGGNSPLHF
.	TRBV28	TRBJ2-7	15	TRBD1	TGTGCCAGCAGTTACCGGGACAGGATGTCCTACGAGCAGTACTTC	CASSYRDRMSYEQYF
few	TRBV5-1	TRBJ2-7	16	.	TGCGCCAGCAGCAGATCTCAGGGTAGACTGAACTACGAGCAGTACTTC	CASSRSQGRLNYEQYF
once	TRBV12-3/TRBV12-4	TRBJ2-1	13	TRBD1	TGTGCCAGCAGCCAGGGACAGCAGAATGAGCAGTTCTTC	CASSQGQQNEQFF
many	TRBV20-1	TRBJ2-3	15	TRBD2	TGCAGTGCTAGAGTACTAGCGGGGGACACAGATACGCAGTATTTT	CSARVLAGDTDTQYF
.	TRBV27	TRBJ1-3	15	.	TGTGCCAGCAGTTCCCCAGGGGAATCTGGAAACACCATATATTTT	CASSSPGESGNTIYF
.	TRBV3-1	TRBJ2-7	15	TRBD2	TGTGCCAGCAGAGCCACTAGCGGGGGAGCCTACGAGCAGTACTTC	CASRATSGGAYEQYF
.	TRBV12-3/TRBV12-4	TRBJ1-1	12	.	TGTGCCAGCAGTTTACTCCCGGCTGAAGCTTTCTTT	CASSLLPAEAFF
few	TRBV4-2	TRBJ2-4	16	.	TGTGCCAGCAGCCAAGTGCGGTTGGGACTCAAAAACATTCAGTACTTC	CASSQVRLGLKNIQYF
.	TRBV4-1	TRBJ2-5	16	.	TGCGCCAGCAGCCAAGATCGGACTAGGGGGCTCGGTGAGCAGTACTTC	CASSQDRTRGLGEQYF
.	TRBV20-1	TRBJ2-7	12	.	TGCAGTGCTAGGGCCCACTCCTACGAGCAGTACTTC	CSARAHSYEQYF
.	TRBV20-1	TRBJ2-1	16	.	TGCAGTGCTAACCCCCTAGGGGAGAGCCGGTACAATGAGCAGTTCTTC	CSANPLGESRYNEQFF
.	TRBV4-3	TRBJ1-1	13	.	TGCGCCAGCAGCCAAGAGAGGAACACTGAAGCTTTCTTT	CASSQERNTEAFF
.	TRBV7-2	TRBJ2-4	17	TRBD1	TGTGCCAGCAGCTTCTTACAGGGGGCGGTCGGGGTAAACATTCAGTACTTC	CASSFLQGAVGVNIQYF
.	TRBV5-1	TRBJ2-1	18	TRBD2	TGCGCCAGCAGCTCCATCCCCCAGCGGGGGGGCTTCTACAATGAGCAGTTCTTC	CASSSIPQRGGFYNEQFF
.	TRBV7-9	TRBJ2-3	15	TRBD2	TGTGCCAGCAGCCTGCAGCGGGGGGCGTCAGATACGCAGTATTTT	CASSLQRGASDTQYF